These T cell receptor beta chains were read from a single sample in a study of shared clonotypes between healthy human individuals. Data came from immunoSEQ multiplex PCR; TCRdb stores just in-frame clones and leaves some out. The sample holds a few million clones, approximately 95% seen once. The sample taken for sequencing was naive CD4+ T cells from PBMCs. The receptors come from a man in his late teens or twenties in good health. Some clones in this sample may be carry-over from other donors' samples. The CDR3 runs from the conserved cysteine through the conserved F or W. The D gene is left open where the match is weak. Rows may omit the clone size; those that give it use once, few, many or a size class.

>TRBV7-2|NA|NA|TRBJ1-5
CASSPNSWGGQDGQPQHF
TGTGCCAGCAGCCCAAATTCCTGGGGTGGGCAGGATGGTCAGCCCCAGCATTTT
>TRBV28|NA|NA|TRBJ2-7
CASSFYLTDEQYF
TGTGCCAGCAGTTTTTACTTGACAGACGAGCAGTACTTC
>TRBV29-1|NA|few|TRBJ1-1
CSVELQDPNTEAFF
TGCAGCGTTGAACTACAGGACCCGAACACTGAAGCTTTCTTT
>TRBV6-5|NA|NA|TRBJ1-5
CASSSREGNQPQHF
TGTGCCAGCAGCTCAAGGGAGGGGAATCAGCCCCAGCATTTT
>TRBV5-1|NA|NA|TRBJ1-1
CASSLAGRGSDTEAFF
TGCGCCAGCAGCTTGGCCGGGCGCGGGTCAGACACTGAAGCTTTCTTT
>TRBV28|NA|NA|TRBJ2-5
CASSHAGVANF
TGTGCCAGCAGCCATGCAGGGGTCGCAAACTTC
>TRBV6-4|TRBD2|NA|TRBJ2-2
CASKRTSGAGELFF
TGTGCCAGCAAGAGGACTAGTGGGGCCGGGGAGCTGTTTTTT
>TRBV5-4|TRBD1|NA|TRBJ1-5
CASSLDGDRGPEQHF
TGTGCCAGCAGCTTGGATGGAGACAGGGGGCCGGAGCAGCATTTT
>TRBV6-1|NA|NA|TRBJ2-7
CASRGGYEQYF
TGTGCCAGCAGAGGGGGGTACGAGCAGTACTTC
>TRBV18|NA|once|TRBJ1-3
CASSPQVVSGNTIYF
TGTGCCAGCTCACCGCAAGTAGTCTCTGGAAACACCATATATTTT
>TRBV5-1|TRBD2|NA|TRBJ2-7
CASSLEVAGVSEQYF
TGCGCCAGCAGCTTGGAGGTAGCGGGAGTCTCCGAGCAGTACTTC
>TRBV27|NA|NA|TRBJ1-1
CASSLFAGGDTEAFF
TGTGCCAGCAGTTTATTTGCCGGAGGAGACACTGAAGCTTTCTTT
>TRBV9|TRBD1|NA|TRBJ2-1
CASSLGQGNNEQFF
TGTGCCAGCAGCCTCGGACAGGGAAACAATGAGCAGTTCTTC
>TRBV7-9|NA|NA|TRBJ1-3
CASSFDQNSGNTIYF
TGTGCCAGCAGCTTTGACCAGAACTCTGGAAACACCATATATTTT
>TRBV6-5|TRBD2|NA|TRBJ2-7
CASSSASGRFYEQYF
TGTGCCAGCAGTTCCGCCAGCGGGAGGTTCTACGAGCAGTACTTC
>TRBV7-9|NA|once|TRBJ1-3
CASSGDSGNTIYF
TGTGCCAGCAGCGGAGACTCTGGAAACACCATATATTTT
>TRBV6-6|NA|NA|TRBJ1-4
CASSYSGQNEKLFF
TGTGCCAGCAGTTACTCAGGACAGAATGAAAAACTGTTTTTT
>TRBV7-2|NA|once|TRBJ2-7
CASSFSGRSYEQYF
TGTGCCAGCAGCTTTAGTGGCAGATCCTACGAGCAGTACTTC
>TRBV28|TRBD2|NA|TRBJ2-1
CASSPTTRTSEVPYNEQFF
TGTGCCAGCAGTCCGACTACAAGGACTAGCGAAGTACCCTACAATGAGCAGTTCTTC
>TRBV7-2|NA|NA|TRBJ2-2
CASSLLANTGELFF
TGTGCCAGCAGCTTACTGGCGAACACCGGGGAGCTGTTTTTT
>TRBV29-1|NA|NA|TRBJ2-7
CSVYVESYEQYF
TGCAGCGTTTACGTGGAGTCCTACGAGCAGTACTTC
>TRBV19|TRBD1|NA|TRBJ1-2
CASRTGAYGYTF
TGTGCCAGTCGGACAGGGGCCTATGGCTACACCTTC
>TRBV28|NA|NA|TRBJ1-5
CASSFPQGTSNQPQHF
TGTGCCAGCAGTTTTCCCCAGGGGACTAGCAATCAGCCCCAGCATTTT
>TRBV5-6|NA|NA|TRBJ2-2
CASSKAGTPTGELFF
TGTGCCAGCAGCAAAGCCGGGACTCCGACCGGGGAGCTGTTTTTT
>TRBV28|TRBD1|NA|TRBJ2-1
CASRQDRGRFAAIVEQFF
TGTGCCAGCAGACAAGACAGGGGGCGCTTTGCTGCGATTGTTGAGCAGTTCTTC
>TRBV7-2|TRBD2|NA|TRBJ2-5
CASSPPPGGETQYF
TGTGCCAGCAGCCCCCCACCGGGAGGAGAGACCCAGTACTTC
>TRBV5-1|NA|NA|TRBJ1-1
CASHMREGTTEAFF
TGCGCCAGCCACATGAGGGAGGGGACCACTGAAGCTTTCTTT
>TRBV6-5|NA|once|TRBJ1-1
CASSPDMYTEAFF
TGTGCCAGCAGCCCGGACATGTACACTGAAGCTTTCTTT
>TRBV18|TRBD2|NA|TRBJ2-1
CASSKGLGRYNEQFF
TGTGCCAGCTCGAAGGGACTAGGGCGCTACAATGAGCAGTTCTTC
>TRBV19|NA|NA|TRBJ1-2
CASSIAGDRGYTF
TGTGCCAGTAGTATTGCGGGGGACCGTGGCTACACCTTC
>TRBV29-1|TRBD1|NA|TRBJ1-2
CSVARGRGNGYTF
TGCAGCGTTGCGCGGGGCAGGGGGAATGGCTACACCTTC
>TRBV19|TRBD2|once|TRBJ2-6
CASSPDPAGVYAPGANVLTF
TGTGCCAGTAGTCCCGATCCAGCGGGAGTATACGCCCCTGGGGCCAACGTCCTGACTTTC
>TRBV5-1|NA|NA|TRBJ2-1
CASSLVPMPSYNEQFF
TGCGCCAGCAGCTTGGTACCGATGCCATCCTACAATGAGCAGTTCTTC
>TRBV18|NA|once|TRBJ2-3
CASSPAGDTQYF
TGTGCCAGCTCACCTGCTGGGGATACGCAGTATTTT
>TRBV7-3|NA|NA|TRBJ2-5
CASSSAPGLTQYF
TGTGCCAGCAGCTCAGCCCCAGGCTTGACCCAGTACTTC
>TRBV28|NA|NA|TRBJ2-7
CASSLVRQNYEQYF
TGTGCCAGCAGTTTAGTTCGACAGAACTACGAGCAGTACTTC
>TRBV5-1|TRBD1|NA|TRBJ1-1
CASSWGQGGTEAFF
TGCGCCAGCAGCTGGGGACAGGGGGGCACTGAAGCTTTCTTT
>TRBV27|NA|NA|TRBJ1-3
CASSLSGAGGYTIYF
TGTGCCAGCAGTTTATCGGGGGCGGGGGGTTACACCATATATTTT